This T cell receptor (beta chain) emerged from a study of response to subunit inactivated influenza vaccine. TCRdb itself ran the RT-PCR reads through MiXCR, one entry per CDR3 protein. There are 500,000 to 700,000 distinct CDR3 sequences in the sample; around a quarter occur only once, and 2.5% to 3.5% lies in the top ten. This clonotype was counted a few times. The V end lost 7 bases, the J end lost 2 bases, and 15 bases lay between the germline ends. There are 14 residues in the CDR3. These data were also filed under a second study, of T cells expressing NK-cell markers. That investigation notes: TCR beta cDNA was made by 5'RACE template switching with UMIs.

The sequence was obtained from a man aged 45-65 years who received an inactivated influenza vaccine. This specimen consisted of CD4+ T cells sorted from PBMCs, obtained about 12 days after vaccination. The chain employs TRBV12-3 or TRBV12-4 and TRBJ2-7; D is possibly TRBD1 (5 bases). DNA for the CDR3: TGTGCCAGCACACGATCGATAGGGGCCTACGAGCAGTACTTC. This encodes CASTRSIGAYEQYF.